The 12 T cell receptor beta chains given below trace back to one sample, sequenced in a study of cytomegalovirus exposure and HLA in healthy donors. Amplification used 60 Vbeta primers and 13 Jbeta primers. The method was immunoSEQ multiplex PCR; TCRdb's version includes in-frame clones alone and lacks a portion of them. Among about 150,000 clones, 70% to 80% were seen once, and the ten largest hold about 3.5%. The sequenced sample consisted of PBMCs. The receptor source for this set is a human donor in good health.

The V gene is TRBV30, the J gene TRBJ1-4; TRBD1 matches 8 bases. Germline trimming cut 5 bases from V and 6 bases from J; bases unmatched to any gene: 2. The CDR3 contains 12 residues. Germline loops: CDR1 GTSNPN, CDR2 SVGIG (reference sequence). The CDR3 is CAWGQGYEKLFF. CDR3 DNA: TGTGCCTGGGGACAGGGATATGAAAAACTGTTTTTT.

V is TRBV5-4 and J is TRBJ1-2, with D perhaps TRBD1 (6 bases). The CDR3 length is 15 residues. Germline V gene data show CDR1 as SGHNT and CDR2 as YYREEE (reference sequence). The V end was cut by 0 bases, the J end by 4 bases, with 13 bases between. CDR3 bases: TGTGCCAGCAGCTTGGCAGGGGTTAGAACCTATGGCTACACCTTC. Residues: CASSLAGVRTYGYTF.

The V gene is TRBV9, the J gene TRBJ2-4, with D possibly matching TRBD1 (8 bases). Trimming pared 0 bases from V and 3 bases from J, leaving 13 bases between. The CDR3 extends over 16 amino acids. CDR1 and CDR2 (germline): SGDLS, YYNGEE. CDR3 loop: CASSVDNRGGKNIQYF. The CDR3 DNA is TGTGCCAGCAGCGTAGATAACAGGGGGGGCAAAAACATTCAGTACTTC.

The J gene is TRBJ2-4, the V gene TRBV7-8; TRBD1 is a possible D gene (5 bases). The CDR3 is 14 amino acids. From germline, CDR1 is SGHVS and CDR2 FQNEAQ. Trimming removed 1 base from V and 8 bases from J, with 12 bases in between. The CDR3 bases are TGTGCCAGCAGCTTAGGGGGTACCAGGGACATTCAGTACTTC. Encoded protein: CASSLGGTRDIQYF.

The chain couples TRBV25-1 to TRBJ1-2; no clear D. Trimming took 3 bases from V and 3 from J, leaving 11 bases between them. There are 14 residues in the CDR3. Germline values: CDR1 MGHDK, CDR2 SYGVNS. The CDR3 DNA is TGTGCCAGCAGTGATCCCGGTCGTCACTATGGCTACACCTTC. Residues: CASSDPGRHYGYTF.

The CDR3 region has the DNA TGTGCCAGCAGCGTGGCGGGTGGAGGGAATCAGCCCCAGCATTTT. Translating it yields CASSVAGGGNQPQHF. The chain employs TRBV28 and TRBJ1-5; no clear D. V was clipped by 6 bases and J by 4 bases, with 16 bases between them. The CDR3 covers 15 residues. The V gene's germline CDR1 is MDHEN and CDR2 SYDVKM.

The CDR3 DNA follows: TGTGCCAGCAGGACAGGGGGCGAAGCCGGGGAGCTGTTTTTT. Protein: CASRTGGEAGELFF. The chain recombines TRBV6-1 with TRBJ2-2, with 10 bases matching TRBD1. The CDR3 is made up of 14 amino acids. CDR1 MNHNS and CDR2 SASEGT come from the germline V gene. V shed 6 bases, J shed 6 bases, and the junction held 4 bases outside the gene matches.

The CDR3 protein is CASRTGTQPQHF. DNA of the CDR3: TGTGCCAGCAGGACAGGCACACAGCCCCAGCATTTT. This rearrangement joins TRBV6-5 to TRBJ1-5; a weak D match, TRBD1 (6 bases). CDR1 is MNHEY and CDR2 is SVGAGI in the germline V gene. CDR3 length equals 12 residues. V was cut by 6 bases and J by 7 bases, with 10 bases left in between.

There are a few counts of this clone. V is TRBV6-4 and J is TRBJ2-3, with D possibly being TRBD1 (6 bases). Germline-derived CDR1 and CDR2 are MRHNA and SNTAGT. The CDR3 is made up of 12 amino acids. With 10 bases removed from V and 4 bases from J, the gap between germline ends came to 12 bases. The CDR3 DNA is TGTGCCACTAGGGACATTTCAGATACGCAGTATTTT. Amino acids: CATRDISDTQYF.

The V call is TRBV10-3, the J call TRBJ1-5; TRBD1 matches 9 bases. CDR1 and CDR2 from the germline V gene are ENHRY and SYGVKD. V shed 3 bases, J shed 6 bases, and the junction held 15 bases outside the gene matches. The CDR3 spans 18 residues. The CDR3 reads CAISDATGTGLFVQPQHF. In DNA form, the CDR3 reads TGTGCCATCAGTGACGCGACCGGGACAGGGTTGTTTGTTCAGCCCCAGCATTTT.

The genes are TRBV4-2 and TRBJ2-6, with 7 bases lining up with TRBD1. This CDR3 region has 16 residues. V lost 5 bases, J lost 2 bases, and 6 bases stayed unmatched. Germline V gene lookup returns CDR1 LGHNA and CDR2 YNFKEQ. The CDR3 sequence: CASSATGQTGANVLTF. As DNA, the CDR3 is TGTGCCAGCAGCGCTACGGGACAGACTGGGGCCAACGTCCTGACTTTC.

The chain has TRBV10-3 and TRBJ1-6, with TRBD1 matching over 7 bases. J lost 7 bases, V lost 3 bases, and 3 bases had no gene match. CDR1 is ENHRY and CDR2 is SYGVKD in the germline V gene. CDR3 length equals 14 residues. The CDR3 DNA sequence: TGTGCCATCAGTGACCCGGGACAGAATTCACCCCTCCACTTT. It codes for CAISDPGQNSPLHF.